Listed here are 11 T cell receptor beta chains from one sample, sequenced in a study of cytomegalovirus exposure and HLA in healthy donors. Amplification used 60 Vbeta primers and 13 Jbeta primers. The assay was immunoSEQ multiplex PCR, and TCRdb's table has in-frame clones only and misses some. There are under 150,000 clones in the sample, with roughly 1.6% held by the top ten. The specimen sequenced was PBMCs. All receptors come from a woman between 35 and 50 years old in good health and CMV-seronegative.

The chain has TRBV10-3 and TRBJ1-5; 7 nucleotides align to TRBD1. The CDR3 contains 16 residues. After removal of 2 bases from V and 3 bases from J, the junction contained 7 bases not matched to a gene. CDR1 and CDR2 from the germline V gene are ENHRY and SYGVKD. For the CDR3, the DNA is TGTGCCATCAGTGAGGTACAGGGGAGCTACAATCAGCCCCAGCATTTT. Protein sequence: CAISEVQGSYNQPQHF.

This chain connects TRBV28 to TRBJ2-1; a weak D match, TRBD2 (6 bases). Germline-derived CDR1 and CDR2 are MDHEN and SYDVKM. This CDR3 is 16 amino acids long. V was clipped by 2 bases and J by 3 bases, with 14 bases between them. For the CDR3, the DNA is TGTGCCAGCAGTTTACAGGAGGGGTTAGGCTACAATGAGCAGTTCTTC. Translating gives CASSLQEGLGYNEQFF.

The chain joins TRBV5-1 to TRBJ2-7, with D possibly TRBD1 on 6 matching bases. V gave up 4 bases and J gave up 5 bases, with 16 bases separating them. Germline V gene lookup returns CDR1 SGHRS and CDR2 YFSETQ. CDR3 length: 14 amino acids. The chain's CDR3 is CASSPGQQENEQYV. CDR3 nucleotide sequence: TGCGCCAGCAGCCCCGGACAGCAAGAGAACGAGCAGTACGTC.

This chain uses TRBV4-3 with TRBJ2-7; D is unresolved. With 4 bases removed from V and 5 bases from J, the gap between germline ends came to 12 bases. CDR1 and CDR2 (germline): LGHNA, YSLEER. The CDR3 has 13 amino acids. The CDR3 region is CASSLLPKDEQYF. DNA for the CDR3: TGCGCCAGCAGCCTCCTACCCAAAGACGAGCAGTACTTC.

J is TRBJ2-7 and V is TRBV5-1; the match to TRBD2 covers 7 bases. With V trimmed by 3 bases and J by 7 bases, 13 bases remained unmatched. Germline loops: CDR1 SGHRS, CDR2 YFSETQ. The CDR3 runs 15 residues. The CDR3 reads CASSSREASPREQYF. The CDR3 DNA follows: TGCGCCAGCAGCTCCCGGGAGGCCTCTCCTCGGGAGCAGTACTTC. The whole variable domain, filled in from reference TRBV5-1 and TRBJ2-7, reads KAGVTQTPRYLIKTRGQQVTLSCSPISGHRSVSWYQQTPGQGLQFLFEYFSETQRNKGNFPGRFSGRQFSNSRSEMNVSTLELGDSALYLCASSSREASPREQYFGPGTRLTVT.

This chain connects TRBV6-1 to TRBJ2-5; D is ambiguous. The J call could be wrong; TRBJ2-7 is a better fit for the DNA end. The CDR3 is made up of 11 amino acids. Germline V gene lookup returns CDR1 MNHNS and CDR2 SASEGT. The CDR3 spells CASSAYYEQYF. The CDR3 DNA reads TGTGCCAGCAGTGCCTACTACGAGCAGTACTTC.

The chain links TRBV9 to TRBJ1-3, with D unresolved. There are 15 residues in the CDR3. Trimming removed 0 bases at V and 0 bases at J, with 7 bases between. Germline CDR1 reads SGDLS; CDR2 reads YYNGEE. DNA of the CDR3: TGTGCCAGCAGCGTAGACGGTTTCTCTGGAAACACCATATATTTT. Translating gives CASSVDGFSGNTIYF.

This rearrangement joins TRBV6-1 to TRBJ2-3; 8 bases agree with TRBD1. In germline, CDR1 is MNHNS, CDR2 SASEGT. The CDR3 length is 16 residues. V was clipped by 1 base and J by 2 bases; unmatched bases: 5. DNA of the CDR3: TGTGCCAGCAGTGAAGGGCAGGGGGCCGACACAGATACGCAGTATTTT. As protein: CASSEGQGADTDTQYF.

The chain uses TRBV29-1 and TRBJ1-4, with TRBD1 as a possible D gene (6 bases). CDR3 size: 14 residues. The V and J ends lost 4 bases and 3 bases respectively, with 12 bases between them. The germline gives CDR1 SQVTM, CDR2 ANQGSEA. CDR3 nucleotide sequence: TGCAGCGTTGTGTTAGGGGGGGCTAATGAAAAACTGTTTTTT. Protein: CSVVLGGANEKLFF.

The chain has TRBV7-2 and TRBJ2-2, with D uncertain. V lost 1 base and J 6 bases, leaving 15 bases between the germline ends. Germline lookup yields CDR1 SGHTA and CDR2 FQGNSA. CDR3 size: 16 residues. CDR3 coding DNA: TGTGCCAGCAGCTTAGTCACAGCCCTAAGTCCCGGGGAGCTGTTTTTT. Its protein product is CASSLVTALSPGELFF.

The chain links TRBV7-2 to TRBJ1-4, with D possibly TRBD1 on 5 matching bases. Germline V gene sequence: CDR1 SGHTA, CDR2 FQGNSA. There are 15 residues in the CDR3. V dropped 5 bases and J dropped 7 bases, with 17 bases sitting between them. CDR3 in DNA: TGTGCCAGCAGCCTAGAGACACTGGGGGGTGAAAAACTGTTTTTT. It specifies CASSLETLGGEKLFF.